This T cell receptor (beta chain) originates from a study of T-cell reconstitution after alpha-beta-depleted transplantation in children. The TCRbeta library incorporated unique molecular identifiers. TCRdb re-called the PCR reads through MiXCR, storing one row per CDR3 protein. Of under 150,000 distinct CDR3 sequences listed, 9.5% to 10% are singletons. This clonotype was recorded at least ten times. What it recognizes is unknown. The study's findings and limits: Day-60 TCRbeta diversity that was high in some patients was derived from surviving recipient T cells and thymic progenitors. Reportedly, only several hundred clones from non-depleted graft cells drove alpha-beta T-cell counts at about two months. By one year post-transplant, T-cell counts and diversity largely arose from T cells that were newly produced.

Trimming removed 5 bases from V and 2 bases from J; junction bases left unmatched: 6. Germline CDR1 is SEHNR and CDR2 is FQNEAQ (reference sequence). The CDR3 covers 16 residues. The chain recombines TRBV7-9 with TRBJ2-3, with 11 bases that match TRBD2. This receptor was identified in a girl younger than two who had a stem cell transplant for combined immunodeficiency, so the T cells may come from the graft donor. Sequenced here: PBMCs, mostly from graft donor cells, sampled 180 days after TCRalphabeta/CD19-depleted stem cell transplant. CDR3 protein: CASSPGLAEVTDTQYF. In nucleotides, the CDR3 is TGTGCCAGCAGCCCGGGACTAGCGGAGGTCACAGATACGCAGTATTTT.